The 30 T cell receptor beta chains below all came from one sample that was sequenced in a study of blood T cell repertoires in COVID-19. TCRdb's table, derived via immunoSEQ multiplex PCR, lists solely in-frame clones and lacks some. The top ten hold around an eighth of the sample, which has some 97,000 clones, around 81% seen once. The sequencing sample was made of peripheral blood. These receptors were obtained from a middle-aged man with active or convalescent COVID-19.

The V gene is TRBV19, the J gene TRBJ2-4, with a possible D match to TRBD2 (8 bases). Germline V lookup: CDR1 LNHDA, CDR2 SQIVND (reference sequence). V dropped 3 bases and J dropped 8 bases, with 20 bases sitting between them. The CDR3 contains 16 residues. The CDR3 sequence is CASSMPGQVGGDIQYF. In nucleotides, the CDR3 is TGTGCCAGTAGTATGCCCGGACAGGTCGGGGGGGACATTCAGTACTTC.

V usage is TRBV24-1 and J usage is TRBJ1-1, with a weak D call TRBD1 (6 bases). The CDR3 has 13 amino acids. The germline CDR1 and CDR2 sequences are KGHDR and SFDVKD. V lost 7 bases and J lost 4, with 12 bases in between. The CDR3 nucleotides are TGTGCCACCAGACAAACAGGGTCCACTGAAGCTTTCTTT. This encodes CATRQTGSTEAFF.

The chain recombines TRBV3-1 (or the pseudogene TRBV3-2) with TRBJ2-4; no definite D call. The CDR3 covers 12 residues. Germline CDR1 LGHDT, CDR2 YNNKEL (reference sequence). Trimming pared 10 bases from V and 6 bases from J, leaving 13 bases between. CDR3 residues: CATRGEVNIQYF. The CDR3 DNA sequence: TGTGCCACGCGAGGAGAGGTAAACATTCAGTACTTC.

This clone appeared a few times. The rearrangement links TRBV2 to TRBJ2-1; TRBD2 is a possible D gene (6 bases). Trimming left V 3 bases short and J 12 bases short, with 12 bases between. This CDR3 is built from 12 residues. CDR1 and CDR2 (germline): SNHLY, FYNNEI. In DNA form, the CDR3 reads TGTGCCAGCAGTGAGATGGCCGGGGGGCAGTTCTTC. Its translation: CASSEMAGGQFF. Filled out from reference TRBV2 and TRBJ2-1, the complete variable domain reads EPEVTQTPSHQVTQMGQEVILRCVPISNHLYFYWYRQILGQKVEFLVSFYNNEISEKSEIFDDQFSVERPDGSNFTLKIRSTKLEDSAMYFCASSEMAGGQFFGPGTRLTVL.

This clone was recorded once. The genes are TRBV10-2 and TRBJ1-2; 8 positions agree with TRBD1. J lost 4 bases, V lost 5 bases, and 6 bases had no gene match. Germline lookup yields CDR1 WSHSY and CDR2 SAAADI. This CDR3 contains 14 residues. The CDR3: CASSYRGDGYGYTF. CDR3 sequence (DNA): TGCGCCAGCAGTTACAGGGGGGACGGCTATGGCTACACCTTC.

V usage is TRBV20-1 and J usage is TRBJ2-7; tentative D call: TRBD2 (5 bases). CDR3 length: 14 amino acids. Trimming shortened V by 3 bases and J by 2 bases, and 14 bases separated the two germline ends. CDR1 is DFQATT, CDR2 SNEGSKA, per germline (reference sequence). CDR3 region: CSASPPGMPYEQYF. The DNA of the CDR3 is TGCAGTGCTAGTCCCCCCGGGATGCCCTACGAGCAGTACTTC.

V and J are TRBV24-1 and TRBJ1-5; no reliable D call. The germline V gene has CDR1 KGHDR and CDR2 SFDVKD. The CDR3 runs to 16 residues. V gave up 3 bases and J gave up 2 bases, with 13 bases separating them. The CDR3 sequence is CATSDASHGGNQPQHF. CDR3 DNA: TGTGCCACCAGTGATGCTAGCCATGGGGGCAATCAGCCCCAGCATTTT.

The rearrangement joins TRBV28 to TRBJ1-1; D possibly corresponds to TRBD1 (6 bases). Germline lookup yields CDR1 MDHEN and CDR2 SYDVKM. The V gene lost 6 bases and the J gene lost 6 bases, with 11 bases spanning the gap. CDR3 length: 12 amino acids. This CDR3 is CASSLPGAEAFF. CDR3 DNA: TGTGCCAGCAGCCTCCCAGGGGCTGAAGCTTTCTTT. Using reference TRBV28 and TRBJ1-1 for the parts outside the CDR3, the full variable domain is DVKVTQSSRYLVKRTGEKVFLECVQDMDHENMFWYRQDPGLGLRLIYFSYDVKMKEKGDIPEGYSVSREKKERFSLILESASTNQTSMYLCASSLPGAEAFFGQGTRLTVV.

This sequence joins TRBV6-6 and TRBJ2-7, with D possibly being TRBD1 (6 bases). V was trimmed by 5 bases and J by 3 bases, leaving 20 bases between them. This CDR3 spans 16 amino acids. Germline loops: CDR1 MNHNY, CDR2 SVGAGI (reference sequence). The CDR3 sequence is CASSSPELTGNYEQYF. The CDR3 nucleotides read TGTGCCAGCAGTAGCCCTGAATTAACAGGGAACTACGAGCAGTACTTC.

The gene calls are TRBV19 and TRBJ2-1; maybe TRBD2 (5 bases). This CDR3 has 15 residues. V was clipped by 5 bases and J by 0 bases, with 11 bases between them. Germline CDR1 LNHDA, CDR2 SQIVND (reference sequence). The CDR3 sequence is CASSLDYNSYNEQFF. CDR3 coding DNA: TGTGCCAGTAGTCTCGACTACAACTCCTACAATGAGCAGTTCTTC.

The chain is built from TRBV9 and TRBJ1-5; D not certain. The CDR3 extends over 15 amino acids. V shed 3 bases and J shed 0 bases, with 10 bases lying between them. Germline CDR1 reads SGDLS; CDR2 reads YYNGEE. CDR3 region: CASSAHGDSNQPQHF. DNA for the CDR3: TGTGCCAGCAGCGCCCACGGGGATAGCAATCAGCCCCAGCATTTT.

The V gene is TRBV9, the J gene TRBJ2-2; 9 bases match TRBD2. V was pared by 3 bases and J by 1 base, with 1 base of the junction left unmatched. This CDR3 is 15 amino acids long. CDR1 SGDLS and CDR2 YYNGEE come from the germline V gene. For the CDR3, the DNA is TGTGCCAGCAGCGGACTAGCGGAGAACACCGGGGAGCTGTTTTTT. It specifies CASSGLAENTGELFF.

The chain uses TRBV19 and TRBJ1-3, with TRBD1 matching over 8 bases. The CDR3 length is 17 residues. Germline V lookup: CDR1 LNHDA, CDR2 SQIVND (reference sequence). Trimming removed 1 base from V and 1 base from J; junction bases left unmatched: 6. The CDR3 sequence is CASSIARDRRSGNTIYF. The CDR3 DNA is TGTGCCAGTAGTATAGCGCGGGACAGGAGATCTGGAAACACCATATATTTT.

The genes are TRBV10-1 and TRBJ2-1; 7 bases are shared with TRBD2. With V trimmed by 4 bases and J by 0 bases, 0 bases remained unmatched. From germline, CDR1 is WNHNN and CDR2 SYGVQD (reference sequence). The CDR3 covers 14 residues. CDR3 bases: TGCGCCAGCAGTGGGACTAGCTCCTACAATGAGCAGTTCTTC. Its translation: CASSGTSSYNEQFF.

This clone was seen more than once but under ten times. The chain carries TRBV2 and TRBJ2-7, with 13 bases fitting TRBD2. CDR3 size: 15 residues. CDR1 is SNHLY and CDR2 is FYNNEI in the germline V gene. V lost 6 bases and J lost 1; bases outside the gene matches: 3. CDR3 in amino acids: CASSQTSGRSYEQYF. CDR3 DNA sequence: TGTGCCAGCAGCCAGACTAGCGGGAGGTCCTACGAGCAGTACTTC.

V and J are TRBV28 and TRBJ2-7; TRBD2 aligns across 12 bases. The trim removed 6 bases at V and 1 base at J, leaving 4 bases unmatched. Germline V gene sequence: CDR1 MDHEN, CDR2 SYDVKM. This CDR3 contains 15 residues. The CDR3 reads CASSFGLAGSYEQYF. As DNA, the CDR3 is TGTGCCAGCAGCTTCGGACTAGCGGGATCCTACGAGCAGTACTTC. The full variable domain, completed using reference TRBV28 and TRBJ2-7, is DVKVTQSSRYLVKRTGEKVFLECVQDMDHENMFWYRQDPGLGLRLIYFSYDVKMKEKGDIPEGYSVSREKKERFSLILESASTNQTSMYLCASSFGLAGSYEQYFGPGTRLTVT.

The chain links TRBV5-5 to TRBJ2-2; D call uncertain. CDR1 and CDR2 (germline): SGHKS, YYEKEE (reference sequence). This CDR3 spans 12 amino acids. Deletions cut 6 bases from V and 7 bases from J, with 10 bases between. The chain's CDR3 is CASKRVGGELFF. The CDR3 DNA reads as TGTGCCAGCAAACGTGTCGGCGGGGAGCTGTTTTTT.

V and J are TRBV7-2 and TRBJ2-2; the D gene is possibly TRBD2 (6 bases). Trimming pared 5 bases from V and 4 bases from J, leaving 14 bases between. The length of the CDR3 is 15 residues. Germline values: CDR1 SGHTA, CDR2 FQGNSA. The CDR3: CASSVGGIGTGELFF. The CDR3 DNA reads TGTGCCAGCAGCGTTGGGGGGATCGGCACCGGGGAGCTGTTTTTT.

The chain uses TRBV3-1 (or the pseudogene TRBV3-2) and TRBJ2-2; 8 bases are a match to TRBD2. Trimming took 3 bases from V and 7 from J; bases not matched to a gene: 13. CDR3 length: 17 amino acids. Germline CDR1 LGHDT, CDR2 YNNKEL (reference sequence). As DNA, the CDR3 is TGTGCCAGCAGCCATGGCCAGGAAGCGGGAGCGTTCGGGGAGCTGTTTTTT. It is translated as CASSHGQEAGAFGELFF.

This clone was observed once. Compared with germline, one end of the junction differs, possibly owing to a read error. The chain links TRBV13 to TRBJ1-5, with 7 bases that match TRBD1. CDR3 size: 16 residues. Per germline, CDR1 PRHDT and CDR2 FYEKMQ (reference sequence). As DNA, the CDR3 is TGTGCCAGCAGCACCAAAACCGATCCAGGGGGTCAGTCCCAGCATTTT. It encodes CASSTKTDPGGQSQHF.

J is TRBJ2-7 and V is TRBV11-2; 8 bases match TRBD1. Germline assignment: CDR1 SGHAT and CDR2 FQNNGV. The V segment lost 0 bases and the J segment 4 bases; nucleotides outside the gene matches: 8. The CDR3 runs to 16 residues. CDR3 loop: CASSLDLGTGTYEQYF. For the CDR3, the DNA is TGTGCCAGCAGCTTAGATCTGGGGACAGGCACGTACGAGCAGTACTTC.

The rearrangement links TRBV2 to TRBJ2-2; possibly TRBD2 for D (6 bases). Germline CDR1 and CDR2: SNHLY and FYNNEI. The CDR3 has 14 residues. Deletions cut 8 bases from V and 0 bases from J, with 10 bases between. The CDR3 loop is CASGRLANTGELFF. The DNA of the CDR3 is TGTGCCAGCGGAAGACTAGCGAACACCGGGGAGCTGTTTTTT.

V usage is TRBV28 and J usage is TRBJ1-4; no definite D call. Germline V gene data show CDR1 as MDHEN and CDR2 as SYDVKM. The CDR3 covers 16 residues. V shed 2 bases and J shed 5 bases, with 15 bases lying between them. The DNA of the CDR3 is TGTGCCAGCAGTTTAGTGCCGTCGGGATGGAATGAAAAACTGTTTTTT. The encoded protein is CASSLVPSGWNEKLFF.

The gene calls are TRBV7-2 and TRBJ2-7; D is undetermined. The V end lost 1 base, the J end lost 2 bases, and 9 bases lay between the germline ends. This CDR3 spans 14 amino acids. In germline, CDR1 is SGHTA, CDR2 FQGNSA. CDR3 residues: CASSLEVATYEQYF. The CDR3 bases are TGTGCCAGCAGCTTAGAGGTAGCTACCTACGAGCAGTACTTC. Full variable domain (remainder filled in from reference TRBV7-2 and TRBJ2-7): GAGVSQSPSNKVTEKGKDVELRCDPISGHTALYWYRQSLGQGLEFLIYFQGNSAPDKSGLPSDRFSAERTGGSVSTLTIQRTQQEDSAVYLCASSLEVATYEQYFGPGTRLTVT.

This clone has only one observation. The chain is built from TRBV6-5 and TRBJ1-1, with 7 bases that match TRBD1. The V segment lost 5 bases and the J segment 2 bases; nucleotides outside the gene matches: 8. The CDR3 extends over 15 amino acids. The germline gives CDR1 MNHEY, CDR2 SVGAGI. CDR3 in amino acids: CASSKLGGPNTEAFF. CDR3 nucleotides: TGTGCCAGCAGTAAGTTAGGGGGCCCTAACACTGAAGCTTTCTTT.

This clone was seen just once. The V gene is TRBV11-2, the J gene TRBJ2-5; 11 nucleotides align to TRBD2. This CDR3 comprises 14 residues. Germline loops: CDR1 SGHAT, CDR2 FQNNGV. V was pared by 5 bases and J by 3 bases, with 2 bases of the junction left unmatched. This CDR3 is CASSTLAGEETQYF. The DNA of the CDR3 is TGTGCCAGCAGCACACTAGCGGGAGAAGAGACCCAGTACTTC.

The V and J genes are TRBV5-1 and TRBJ1-1; 8 bases are shared with TRBD1. Germline values: CDR1 SGHRS, CDR2 YFSETQ. The CDR3 runs 14 residues. The V and J ends lost 1 base and 4 bases, in that order; junction bases with no gene match: 3. This chain's CDR3 is CASSLTGGVTEAFF. For the CDR3, the DNA is TGCGCCAGCAGCTTGACAGGGGGGGTCACTGAAGCTTTCTTT. The whole variable domain, remainder taken from reference TRBV5-1 and TRBJ1-1, is KAGVTQTPRYLIKTRGQQVTLSCSPISGHRSVSWYQQTPGQGLQFLFEYFSETQRNKGNFPGRFSGRQFSNSRSEMNVSTLELGDSALYLCASSLTGGVTEAFFGQGTRLTVV.

The chain carries TRBV6-6 and TRBJ2-1; 12 nucleotides align to TRBD2. The CDR3 is 19 amino acids. J lost 3 bases, V lost 5 bases, and 14 bases had no gene match. Germline CDR1 is MNHNY and CDR2 is SVGAGI (reference sequence). The CDR3 region is CASSPRGLAGTINYNEQFF. CDR3 coding DNA: TGTGCCAGCAGTCCACGGGGACTAGCGGGCACGATTAACTACAATGAGCAGTTCTTC.

The genes are TRBV3-1 (or the pseudogene TRBV3-2) and TRBJ2-5, with 7 bases identical to TRBD1. This CDR3 comprises 15 residues. The germline V gene encodes CDR1 LGHDT and CDR2 YNNKEL (reference sequence). Trimming cost V 2 bases and J 2 bases; bases outside gene matches: 5. CDR3 DNA sequence: TGTGCCAGCAGCCAAACGCCGGGACAGCAAGAGACCCAGTACTTC. Amino acid sequence: CASSQTPGQQETQYF.

This chain joins TRBV10-3 and TRBJ2-3; D not resolved. Germline V gene sequence: CDR1 ENHRY, CDR2 SYGVKD. CDR3 length: 12 amino acids. The CDR3 protein is CAITAGTDTQYF. In DNA form, the CDR3 reads TGTGCGATAACGGCGGGCACAGATACGCAGTATTTT.